The entry below describes one T cell receptor (beta chain). Its antigen remains unidentified. TCRdb re-called the 5' RACE reads, yielding one record per CDR3 amino acid sequence without DNA. The table for this sample gives some 450,000 distinct CDR3 sequences. The V gene's germline CDR1 is SQVTM and CDR2 ANQGSEA. The CDR3 spans 12 residues. This entry belongs to a study of T cells expressing NK-cell markers. Study-level information: Among eight sequenced donors, seven carried HCMV seropositivity while one was seronegative. Study-wide points: The study found dominant NKG2C+ clonotypes at about 1.0-7.0% of CD8+ T cells in about six donors.

This chain joins TRBV29-1 and TRBJ1-2. The sequenced material came from blood T cells: a sorted CD56 or NKG2C T cell subset, CD4+ or CD8+ T cells, or bulk PBMC T cells (not recorded which). This TCR came from a woman between 18 and 69 years old in good health. This CDR3 is CSVAGSNYGYTF.